The source of this T cell receptor (beta chain) is a study of T cells in Graves' hyperthyroidism and ophthalmopathy. Hyperthyroidism patients were newly diagnosed, had disease duration under 2 months, and were aged 18 to 65 years. Researchers took RNA transcripts and amplified the TCR beta CDR3 regions from them. HTBI primers were used for first-round RT-PCR of the TCR CDR3. TCRdb re-called the multiplex PCR reads through MiXCR, storing one row per CDR3 protein. The table shows 540,000 or so distinct CDR3 sequences, with 15% to 18% occurring only once. In its sample, this clonotype was seen many times. The sequence came from a woman aged 25 to 39 with Graves' hyperthyroidism. The sample was blood.

The CDR3 nucleotides read TGCAGTGCTATAGCGGGAGGGTTCTACGAGCAGTACTTC. Protein sequence: CSAIAGGFYEQYF. This chain joins TRBV20-1 and TRBJ2-7, with 11 bases identical to TRBD2. Per germline, CDR1 DFQATT and CDR2 SNEGSKA (reference sequence). The CDR3 contains 13 residues. Germline trimming cut 4 bases from V and 3 bases from J; bases unmatched to any gene: 2.